A single sample is the source of the 9 T cell receptor beta chains below, sequenced in a study of CD8 T cells in ankylosing spondylitis. TCRdb itself ran the 5' RACE reads through MiXCR, one entry per CDR3 protein. In the table there are 200,000 to 250,000 distinct CDR3 sequences, over 30% of which are singletons. Sequenced sample: blood, either unsorted or a sorted T cell fraction (not recorded which). The receptors stem from a male donor with ankylosing spondylitis or in good health (not recorded which).

The V and J genes are TRBV9 and TRBJ2-7; D possibly corresponds to TRBD2 (6 bases). CDR1 and CDR2 (germline): SGDLS, YYNGEE. CDR3 length: 16 amino acids. Trimming stripped 0 bases from V and 0 bases from J, with 13 bases between. The CDR3 is CASSVDSGGNSYEQYF. The CDR3 nucleotides read TGTGCCAGCAGCGTAGACTCAGGCGGGAACTCCTACGAGCAGTACTTC.

On this clonotype: No conserved phenylalanine or tryptophan ends this CDR3, so it is likely a read error. The chain carries TRBV6-4 and TRBJ2-1, with D possibly being TRBD1 (5 bases). CDR1 and CDR2 from the germline V gene are MRHNA and SNTAGT. The ends were cut back, 2 bases at V and 5 bases at J, with 7 bases in the middle. The CDR3 spans 13 residues. CDR3 amino acids: CASSDRTNNEQFL. CDR3 bases: TGTGCCAGCAGTGACCGGACAAACAATGAGCAGTTCTTG.

The chain carries TRBV12-3 or TRBV12-4 and TRBJ2-1; D may be TRBD1 or TRBD2 (6 bases each). The ends were cut back, 5 bases at V and 7 bases at J, with 24 bases in the middle. The CDR3 runs 17 residues. CDR3: CASSLRGGMGDMNEQFF. Here the CDR3 DNA reads TGTGCCAGCAGTCTTCGAGGGGGGATGGGTGATATGAATGAGCAGTTCTTC.

The chain employs TRBV5-5 and TRBJ2-3, with 9 bases lining up with TRBD2. Germline loops: CDR1 SGHKS, CDR2 YYEKEE (reference sequence). The CDR3 runs to 16 residues. V was clipped by 0 bases and J by 6 bases; unmatched bases: 8. Here the CDR3 DNA reads TGTGCCAGCAGCTTGGCCCCTAGCGGGGATTGGGATACGCAGTATTTT. Translating gives CASSLAPSGDWDTQYF.

CDR3 coding DNA: TGTGCCAGCAGTTTGAGGCAGACTCTCACTGAAGCTTTCTTT. Protein: CASSLRQTLTEAFF. J is TRBJ1-1 and V is TRBV12-3 or TRBV12-4; unclear D gene. V lost 3 bases, J lost 4 bases, and 12 bases lay in between. CDR3 length equals 14 residues.

The rearrangement joins TRBV29-1 to TRBJ2-4; tentative D call: TRBD2 (5 bases). CDR3 length equals 13 residues. Germline lookup yields CDR1 SQVTM and CDR2 ANQGSEA. The ends were cut back, 5 bases at V and 9 bases at J, with 17 bases in the middle. CDR3 nucleotides: TGCAGCGTTATCGCGTTGAGGGCCACCATTCAGTACTTC. Translated, it gives CSVIALRATIQYF. Combining the CDR3 with reference TRBV29-1 and TRBJ2-4 gives the whole variable domain SAVISQKPSRDICQRGTSLTIQCQVDSQVTMMFWYRQQPGQSLTLIATANQGSEATYESGFVIDKFPISRPNLTFSTLTVSNMSPEDSSIYLCSVIALRATIQYFGAGTRLSVL.

This clonotype was counted a single time. Compared with germline, one end of the junction differs, possibly owing to a read error. The V gene is TRBV29-1, the J gene TRBJ1-2; D gene uncertain. In germline, CDR1 is SQVTM, CDR2 ANQGSEA. The CDR3 runs to 12 residues. CDR3 sequence reads: CSVEGSNYGHTF. In DNA form, the CDR3 reads TGCAGCGTTGAGGGCAGCAACTATGGCCACACCTTC. Looking up the rest from reference TRBV29-1 and TRBJ1-2 gives the full variable domain: SAVISQKPSRDICQRGTSLTIQCQVDSQVTMMFWYRQQPGQSLTLIATANQGSEATYESGFVIDKFPISRPNLTFSTLTVSNMSPEDSSIYLCSVEGSNYGHTFGSGTRLTVV.

The chain couples TRBV7-2 to TRBJ1-2; D is unclear. The CDR3 runs to 15 residues. Trimming left V 5 bases short and J 3 bases short, with 16 bases between. Germline lookup yields CDR1 SGHTA and CDR2 FQGNSA. This CDR3 is CASSAFRVADYGYTF. CDR3 nucleotides: TGTGCCAGCAGCGCATTCCGGGTGGCGGACTATGGCTACACCTTC.

The chain is built from TRBV5-6 and TRBJ2-3, with 8 bases identical to TRBD1. The CDR3 is 14 amino acids. V lost 3 bases, J lost 7 bases, and 7 bases stayed unmatched. Germline CDR1 is SGHDT and CDR2 is YYEEEE. The CDR3 is CASSWTGSRNTQYF. Here the CDR3 DNA reads TGTGCCAGCAGCTGGACAGGGAGTCGGAATACGCAGTATTTT.